This TCR beta chain was profiled in a study of blood T cell repertoires in COVID-19. Study context: COVID-19 samples collected from the United States, Italy and Spain covered acute and convalescent phases. Nucleic acid was either cDNA or gDNA, and it came from T cells, B-cell-depleted T cells, or PBMCs.

Per the study methods: The assay estimated nucleated cells by amplifying reference gene primers. The data were produced by immunoSEQ multiplex PCR, yet TCRdb's version contains in-frame clones alone and is incomplete. V, J and clone size reflect that table, while D and trimming were determined from the DNA. The table lists nearly 35,000 clones, 75% to 90% of them singletons. This clonotype was obtained from a human donor with acute or convalescent COVID-19. The donor label of this sample is uncertain. The sequenced material came from peripheral blood.

The CDR3 spells CASSRDRGHPLHEQYF. The CDR3, as DNA: TGTGCCAGCAGCCGGGACAGGGGGCATCCTCTGCACGAGCAGTACTTC. The genes are TRBV7-6 and TRBJ2-7, with 12 bases lining up with TRBD1. The CDR3 runs to 16 residues. V shed 5 bases, J shed 5 bases, and the junction held 10 bases outside the gene matches. Per germline, CDR1 SGHVS and CDR2 FNYEAQ.